This record concerns one T cell receptor (beta chain) sequence. In the original workflow: Amplification with reference gene primers provided the estimates of nucleated cell counts. Data came from immunoSEQ multiplex PCR; TCRdb stores just in-frame clones and leaves some out. V and J calls and clone size come straight from that table; D and trimming were deduced from the DNA. Among 130,000 to 150,000 clones listed, roughly nine tenths were seen once. This entry comes from a study of blood T cell repertoires in COVID-19. Study-level background: Collection of acute and convalescent COVID-19 samples took place in the United States, Italy and Spain.

The sequenced material came from peripheral blood. The sequence was obtained from an older woman with active COVID-19.

The CDR3 bases are TGTGCCAGCAGCCCCCCGACAGGGGTTGGAAACACCATATATTTT. Its protein product is CASSPPTGVGNTIYF. The V call is TRBV7-9, the J call TRBJ1-3, with 8 bases lining up with TRBD1. V trimming: 5 bases; J trimming: 3 bases; junction bases outside the gene matches: 6. The germline gives CDR1 SEHNR, CDR2 FQNEAQ (reference sequence). CDR3 length: 15 amino acids.